The T cell receptor beta chain described here comes from a study of blood T cells in healthy people across ages. Looked up from germline, CDR1 is SGHDN and CDR2 is FVKESK. V was clipped by 1 base and J by 4 bases; unmatched bases: 6. CDR3 length: 15 amino acids. For this clonotype: Its antigen is unknown.

Next came a second PCR, run for about 7 to 11 cycles, which used a sample-barcoded 5' primer along with a J-beta primer mix. TCRdb reprocessed the 5' RACE reads with MiXCR, giving one entry per CDR3 protein. This sample has some 750,000 distinct CDR3 sequences, with 22% found just once. Study results and caveats: Naive and antigen-experienced cells were not separated, limiting conclusive comparison.

The sample comprised blood. This TCR was sampled from a man in his 70s in good health. The chain joins TRBV14 to TRBJ1-2, with 7 bases that match TRBD1. The CDR3 sequence: CASSQGEGTAYGYTF. CDR3 nucleotide sequence: TGTGCCAGCAGCCAAGGGGAAGGGACAGCCTATGGCTACACCTTC.